This T cell receptor beta chain was sequenced in a study of Tregs in tolerant kidney transplant recipients. Trimming removed 0 bases at V and 6 bases at J, with 15 bases between. Germline V gene lookup returns CDR1 SGHRS and CDR2 YFSETQ. The CDR3 has 15 residues. TCRdb's table, derived via immunoSEQ multiplex PCR, lists solely in-frame clones and lacks some. The sample has 2,000 to 2,500 clones, under 45% seen once. Of note for this clone: Its antigen is not known.

The clonotype was recovered from a human donor in good health. The rearrangement links TRBV5-1 to TRBJ1-2; the D is unclear. Sequencing was carried out using Tregs from blood cultured with allogeneic cells. CDR3 region: CASSLGRTPPHGYTF. In DNA, the CDR3 is TGCGCCAGCAGCTTGGGCAGAACCCCGCCTCATGGCTACACCTTC.